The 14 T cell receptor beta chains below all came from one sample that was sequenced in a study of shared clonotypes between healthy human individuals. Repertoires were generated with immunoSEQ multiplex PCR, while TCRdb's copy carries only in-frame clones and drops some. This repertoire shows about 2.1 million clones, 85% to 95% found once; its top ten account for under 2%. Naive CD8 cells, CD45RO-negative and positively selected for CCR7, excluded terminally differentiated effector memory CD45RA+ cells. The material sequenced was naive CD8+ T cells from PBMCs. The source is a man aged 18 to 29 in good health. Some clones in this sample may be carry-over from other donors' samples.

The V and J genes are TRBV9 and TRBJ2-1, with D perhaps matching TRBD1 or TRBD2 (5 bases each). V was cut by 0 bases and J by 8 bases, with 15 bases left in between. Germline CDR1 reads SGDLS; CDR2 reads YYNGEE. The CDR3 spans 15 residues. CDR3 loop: CASSVVWRVGDEQFF. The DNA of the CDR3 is TGTGCCAGCAGCGTAGTCTGGCGGGTGGGGGATGAGCAGTTCTTC.

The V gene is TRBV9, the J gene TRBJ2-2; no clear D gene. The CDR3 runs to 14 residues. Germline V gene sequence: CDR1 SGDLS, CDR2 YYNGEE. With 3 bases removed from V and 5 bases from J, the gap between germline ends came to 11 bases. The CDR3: CASSAPSITGELFF. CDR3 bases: TGTGCCAGCAGCGCCCCGTCTATAACCGGGGAGCTGTTTTTT.

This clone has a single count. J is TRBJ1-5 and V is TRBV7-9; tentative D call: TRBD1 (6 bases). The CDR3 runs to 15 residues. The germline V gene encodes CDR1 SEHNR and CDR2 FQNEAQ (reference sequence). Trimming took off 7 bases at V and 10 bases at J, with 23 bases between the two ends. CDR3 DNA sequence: TGTGCCAGCACCGGGGCCGCCGAGACAGGAGGTCCCCAGCATTTT. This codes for CASTGAAETGGPQHF.

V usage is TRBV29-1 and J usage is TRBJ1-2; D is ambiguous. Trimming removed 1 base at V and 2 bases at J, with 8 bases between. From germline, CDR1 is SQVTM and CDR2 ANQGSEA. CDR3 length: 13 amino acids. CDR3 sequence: CSVEGRGNYGYTF. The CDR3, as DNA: TGCAGCGTTGAAGGGCGGGGAAACTATGGCTACACCTTC.

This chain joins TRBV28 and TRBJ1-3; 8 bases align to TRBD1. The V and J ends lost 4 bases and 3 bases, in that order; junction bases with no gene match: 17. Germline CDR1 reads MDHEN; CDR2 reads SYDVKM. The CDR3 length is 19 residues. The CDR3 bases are TGTGCCAGCAGTTCCGGCCCTATCGGACAGGGAGGATTTGGAAACACCATATATTTT. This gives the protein CASSSGPIGQGGFGNTIYF.

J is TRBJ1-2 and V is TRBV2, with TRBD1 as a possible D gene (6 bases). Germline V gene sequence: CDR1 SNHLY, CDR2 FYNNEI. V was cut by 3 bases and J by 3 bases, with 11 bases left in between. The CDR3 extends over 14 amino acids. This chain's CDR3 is CASSENRDDYGYTF. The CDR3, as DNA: TGTGCCAGCAGTGAGAACAGGGACGACTATGGCTACACCTTC.

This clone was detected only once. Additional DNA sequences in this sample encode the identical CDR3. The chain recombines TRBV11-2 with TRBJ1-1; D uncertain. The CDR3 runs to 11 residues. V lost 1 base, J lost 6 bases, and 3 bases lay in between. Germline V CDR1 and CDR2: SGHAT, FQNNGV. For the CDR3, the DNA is TGTGCCAGCAGCTTAGGAGCTGAAGCTTTCTTT. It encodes CASSLGAEAFF. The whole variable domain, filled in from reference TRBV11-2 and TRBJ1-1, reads EAGVAQSPRYKIIEKRQSVAFWCNPISGHATLYWYQQILGQGPKLLIQFQNNGVVDDSQLPKDRFSAERLKGVDSTLKIQPAKLEDSAVYLCASSLGAEAFFGQGTRLTVV.

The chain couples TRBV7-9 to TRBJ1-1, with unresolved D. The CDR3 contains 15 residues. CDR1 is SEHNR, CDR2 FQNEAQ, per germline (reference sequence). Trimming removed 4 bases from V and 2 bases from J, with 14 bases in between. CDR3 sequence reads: CASSSRHRVNTEAFF. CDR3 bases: TGTGCCAGCAGCTCAAGACACCGGGTCAACACTGAAGCTTTCTTT.

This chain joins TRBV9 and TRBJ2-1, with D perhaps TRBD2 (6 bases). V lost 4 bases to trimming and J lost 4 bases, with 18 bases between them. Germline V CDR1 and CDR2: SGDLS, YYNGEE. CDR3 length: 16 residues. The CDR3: CASSYLSGGTYNEQFF. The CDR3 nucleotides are TGTGCCAGCAGCTACCTCAGCGGCGGGACGTACAATGAGCAGTTCTTC.

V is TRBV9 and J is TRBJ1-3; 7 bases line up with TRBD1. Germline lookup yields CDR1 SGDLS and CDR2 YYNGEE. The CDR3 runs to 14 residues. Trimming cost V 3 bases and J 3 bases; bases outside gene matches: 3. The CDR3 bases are TGTGCCAGCAGCGACAGGGGCGGTGGAAACACCATATATTTT. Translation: CASSDRGGGNTIYF. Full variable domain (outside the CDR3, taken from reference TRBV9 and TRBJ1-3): DSGVTQTPKHLITATGQRVTLRCSPRSGDLSVYWYQQSLDQGLQFLIQYYNGEERAKGNILERFSAQQFPDLHSELNLSSLELGDSALYFCASSDRGGGNTIYFGEGSWLTVV.

This chain's CDR3 is CASSLDTSSYNEQFF. CDR3 nucleotides: TGTGCCAGCAGTTTAGACACTAGCTCCTACAATGAGCAGTTCTTC. V usage is TRBV27 and J usage is TRBJ2-1; tentative D call: TRBD2 (5 bases). Between the trimmed V and J ends, which lost 2 bases and 0 bases, there was a span of 8 bases. CDR1 is MNHEY and CDR2 is SMNVEV in the germline V gene (reference sequence). The CDR3 has 15 amino acids.

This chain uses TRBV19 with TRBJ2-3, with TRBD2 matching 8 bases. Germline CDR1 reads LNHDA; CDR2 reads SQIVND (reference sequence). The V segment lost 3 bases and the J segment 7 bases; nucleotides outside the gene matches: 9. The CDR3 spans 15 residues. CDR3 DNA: TGTGCCAGTAGTATTTTCCTAGCGGGTTCATATACGCAGTATTTT. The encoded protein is CASSIFLAGSYTQYF.

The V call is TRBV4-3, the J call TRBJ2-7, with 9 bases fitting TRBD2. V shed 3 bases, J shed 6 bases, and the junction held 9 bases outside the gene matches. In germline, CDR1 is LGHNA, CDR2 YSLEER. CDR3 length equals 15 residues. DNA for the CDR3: TGCGCCAGCAGCCACTCAGCGGGAGGATCTAGCGAGCAGTACTTC. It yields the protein CASSHSAGGSSEQYF.

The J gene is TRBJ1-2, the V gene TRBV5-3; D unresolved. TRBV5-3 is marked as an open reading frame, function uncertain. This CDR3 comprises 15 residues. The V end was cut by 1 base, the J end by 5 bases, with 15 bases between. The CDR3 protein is CARSLYTSSFYGYTF. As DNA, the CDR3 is TGTGCCAGAAGCTTGTACACATCTTCCTTTTATGGCTACACCTTC.